This entry describes one TCR beta chain. This clonotype was observed a handful of times. The target of this receptor is not known. No qualities accompany the bases; no much larger clone lies one base away. The data stem from a study of T cells after yellow fever vaccination (dated by TCRdb to about 2019). At the level of the whole study: The SMART-Seq v4 Ultra Low Input RNA kit was used to prepare libraries from fractions with low cell numbers. To follow T-cell clones before and after both primary and booster YFV17D yellow fever vaccination, bulk TCR alpha and beta repertoires underwent longitudinal sequencing. Two healthy male donors, one aged 18 to 30 and one aged 30 to 40 years, made up the cohort. Blood was collected at multiple timepoints before and after primary and secondary immunization, and bulk PBMC replicates and cell subsets were isolated.

TCR cDNA was synthesized by 5'RACE template switching, which introduced a universal primer site and unique molecular identifiers. cDNA synthesis was primed from both the TCR alpha and TCR beta constant segments. Library amplification involved two PCR steps, and the second step added sample barcodes and sequencing adapters. Sequencing of libraries was performed on Illumina HiSeq 2500 (2x100 bp) or NovaSeq (2x150 bp). The paper's processing steps were these. Demultiplexing of reads and collapsing into UMI consensus sequences were performed with MIGEC, and V(D)J alignment was carried out with MiXCR. Using edgeR on replicate PBMC samples, clonotypes were called vaccine-responding if FDR was below 0.01 and the log2 fold change was above 5 up to day 15. Each bulk clonotype was labeled CD4 or CD8 based on which sequenced repertoire, CD4 or CD8, contained the clonotype at higher abundance. TCRdb passed the public sequencing reads through fastp at Q25 and MiXCR, retaining productive beta sequences. Identical CDR3 protein sequences are pooled into one entry, listed with their most common genes and DNA. None of the V and J calls come from the authors' own analysis; TCRdb made them. The sample includes around 310,000 distinct CDR3 sequences, with about 8.7% observed a single time. The ten largest clones add up to 18% of the sample.

The study at large found these results: Most clones expanded after primary vaccination were re-detected after the booster (96% of CD4 and approximately 85% of CD8), suggesting broad memory maintenance. Only a couple of donors were included in the study, so the extent to which the findings can be generalized is limited. Computational filtering was needed because FACS-sorted repertoires could contain abundant contaminating clonotypes from the bulk population. Compared with the primary T-cell response, the secondary T-cell response was weaker but faster, peaking on day 5 rather than day 15. A small share of clonotypes was detected in both CD4 and CD8 compartments, with the overlap likely arising from convergent recombination.

The germline V gene supplies CDR1 SGHTA and CDR2 FQGTGA. Its CDR3 holds 16 amino acids, cysteine through phenylalanine. Only the CDR3 part of the read is kept: 48 bases, read in frame from the first base. Trimming removed 2 bases from V and 5 bases from J; the gene matches leave 10 bases unexplained. The treatment or condition label corresponds to: live attenuated yellow fever vaccine strain. Two biological replicates of bulk PBMCs were collected at each blood-draw timepoint. A standard Ficoll-Paque protocol was used to isolate PBMCs from peripheral blood. TriZol was used to extract RNA from bulk PBMCs, CD4 and CD8 fractions, and dextramer-positive and dextramer-negative fractions.

Rearrangement joined TRBV7-3 to TRBJ2-5; TRBD2 lines up with 8 middle nucleotides. The starting material was PBMCs, obtained on the day of the first yellow fever vaccination. The receptor was isolated from a man between 18 and 29 years old who received the YFV17D yellow fever vaccine. CDR3 region: CASSLFVGGGLETQYF. The nucleotide sequence is TGTGCCAGCAGCTTATTTGTAGGCGGGGGGCTGGAGACCCAGTACTTC.